The 20 T cell receptor beta chains in this list originate from one sample, sequenced in a study of molecular identifiers for immune sequencing clone quantification. Each CDR3 protein is one row after TCRdb ran MiXCR on the PCR reads. The sample gives just under 650,000 distinct CDR3 sequences, about 20% of which show up once; 0.75% to 0.95% is in the top ten. The sequenced material came from naive CD8+ T cells from blood, with Jurkat cell RNA spiked in. Described subset: FACS-sorted CD8+CD4-CCR7+CD45RA+ naive T cells. All receptors come from a human donor in good health. Some libraries in this study had Jurkat cell RNA spiked in.

This clonotype was observed many times. The junction departs from germline at one end; a sequencing error may be responsible. The chain has TRBV27 and TRBJ2-5, with unresolved D. This CDR3 has 13 residues. Germline V gene sequence: CDR1 MNHEY, CDR2 SMNVEV (reference sequence). CDR3 protein: CASSLVYQDTQYF. The CDR3 region has the DNA TGTGCCAGCAGTTTGGTGTACCAAGATACCCAGTACTTC.

For this clonotype: This may come from a read error, since a much larger clone is one base off. The J gene is TRBJ1-3, the V gene TRBV5-4; no reliable D call. The CDR3 runs 14 residues. Germline V gene data show CDR1 as SGHNT and CDR2 as YYREEE (reference sequence). The CDR3 DNA follows: TGTGCCAGCAGCTTCGACGGGTCTGGAGACACCATATATTTT. This encodes CASSFDGSGDTIYF.

This clonotype was seen a single time. This may be a read error: a much more frequent sequence differs by one nucleotide. The final CDR3 position lacks the conserved phenylalanine or tryptophan, pointing to a likely read error. This chain joins TRBV20-1 and TRBJ1-4; the D gene is possibly TRBD1 (5 bases). Trimming removed 3 bases at V and 7 bases at J, with 15 bases between. The CDR3 is 14 amino acids. Germline CDR1 DFQATT, CDR2 SNEGSKA (reference sequence). The CDR3 nucleotides are TGCAGTGCTAGTTCTGGCAGGGATGGTGAAAAACTGTTTCTT. The encoded protein is CSASSGRDGEKLFL.

The sample holds a few counts of this clonotype. The V gene is TRBV4-1, the J gene TRBJ2-7; 7 bases fit TRBD2. Germline-derived CDR1 and CDR2 are MGHRA and YSYEKL. Germline trimming cut 4 bases from V and 5 bases from J; bases unmatched to any gene: 11. CDR3 length: 15 amino acids. The CDR3 nucleotides read TGCGCCAGCAGCCTAAGAGGGGAGGGTCACCACGAGCAGTACTTC. Translating it yields CASSLRGEGHHEQYF.

The chain has TRBV19 and TRBJ2-1; 11 bases fit TRBD2. Trimming removed 5 bases from V and 8 bases from J; junction bases left unmatched: 8. The CDR3 is 15 residues long. Germline CDR1 LNHDA, CDR2 SQIVND (reference sequence). CDR3 loop: CASSPIAGGRHEQFF. The CDR3, as DNA: TGTGCCAGTAGTCCTATAGCGGGGGGGCGTCATGAGCAGTTCTTC.

This clonotype was found a few times. Since a much larger clone is just one base distant, this may be a read error. The conserved final phenylalanine or tryptophan is absent from the CDR3, which likely points to a read error. This chain joins TRBV7-9 and TRBJ1-5; unclear D gene. V was shortened by 1 base and J by 0 bases, with 4 bases between the two germline ends. The CDR3 is 14 residues long. Germline V lookup: CDR1 SEHNR, CDR2 FQNEAQ (reference sequence). In nucleotides, the CDR3 is TGTGCCAGCAGCTTAGGTCATAGCAATCAGCCCCAGCATCTT. Translation gives CASSLGHSNQPQHL.

This clonotype has a count of ten or more. The V and J genes are TRBV14 and TRBJ2-7; TRBD1 matches 8 bases. Trimming cost V 3 bases and J 2 bases; bases outside gene matches: 3. The CDR3 loop spans 14 amino acids. The germline V gene encodes CDR1 SGHDN and CDR2 FVKESK. The CDR3 reads CASSQTGVTYEQYF. CDR3 sequence (DNA): TGTGCCAGCAGCCAGACAGGGGTAACCTACGAGCAGTACTTC.

Worth noting for this clonotype: This may arise from a read error, as a much more abundant clone is one base away. V gene TRBV28 combines with J gene TRBJ2-2, with a tentative D call TRBD1 (6 bases). V was trimmed by 8 bases and J by 0 bases, leaving 16 bases between them. The length of the CDR3 is 16 residues. The V gene's germline CDR1 is MDHEN and CDR2 SYDVKM. The CDR3 coding sequence is TGTGCCAGCCGCCCGCGGACAGTGACGAACACCGGGGAGCTGTTTTTT. Its protein is CASRPRTVTNTGELFF.

V is TRBV14 and J is TRBJ2-5, with D tentatively TRBD1 or TRBD2 (5 bases each). CDR3 length: 17 amino acids. The V end was cut by 3 bases, the J end by 1 base, with 18 bases between. Germline V gene sequence: CDR1 SGHDN, CDR2 FVKESK. The CDR3, as DNA: TGTGCCAGCAGCCATTTTTACCTTCCGGGGACCCAAGAGACCCAGTACTTC. Its protein product is CASSHFYLPGTQETQYF.

The chain uses TRBV14 and TRBJ2-3; a possible D gene is TRBD2 (6 bases). V lost 1 base and J 2 bases, leaving 19 bases between the germline ends. Germline CDR1 reads SGHDN; CDR2 reads FVKESK. The CDR3 runs 18 residues. DNA for the CDR3: TGTGCCAGCAGCCAAGTAGGCGGAGGGTGGGGATTCACAGATACGCAGTATTTT. Its translation is CASSQVGGGWGFTDTQYF.

This clonotype was seen at least ten times. The chain couples TRBV7-8 to TRBJ2-7, with D possibly matching TRBD1 (5 bases). CDR1 is SGHVS and CDR2 is FQNEAQ in the germline V gene. V lost 5 bases and J 2 bases, leaving 19 bases between the germline ends. The CDR3 runs 16 residues. The CDR3 region has the DNA TGTGCCAGCAGCCCCGGCCCGACAGTGGAAGCCTACGAGCAGTACTTC. It codes for CASSPGPTVEAYEQYF.

This clonotype has just a few counts. A much larger clonotype is one base distant, so this may be a read error. The rearrangement links TRBV7-2 to TRBJ2-1; 7 bases align to TRBD2. CDR3 length: 15 residues. J gave up 3 bases and V 1 base, and 3 bases lay outside the gene matches. CDR1 is SGHTA, CDR2 FQGNSA, per germline. The DNA of the CDR3 is TGTGCCAGCAGCTTAGGGGTAGCGGGCTACAATGAGCAGTTCTTC. Its protein product is CASSLGVAGYNEQFF.

As to this clonotype: A much larger clone lies one base from this, so it may be a read error. The V and J genes are TRBV10-3 and TRBJ1-2; D remains ambiguous. The CDR3 consists of 14 residues. CDR1 and CDR2 from the germline V gene are ENHRY and SYGVKD. CDR3 residues: CATSESGQSYGYTF. CDR3 DNA sequence: TGTGCCACCAGTGAGTCGGGCCAGAGTTATGGCTACACCTTC.

This clonotype was counted at least ten times. The chain employs TRBV4-1 and TRBJ1-5, with TRBD1 as a possible D gene (6 bases). CDR3 length equals 16 residues. CDR1 and CDR2 (germline): MGHRA, YSYEKL. V shed 2 bases and J shed 0 bases, with 11 bases lying between them. The CDR3 coding sequence is TGCGCCAGCAGCCAAAATGGACAGTTTAGCAATCAGCCCCAGCATTTT. Its translation is CASSQNGQFSNQPQHF.

V and J are TRBV9 and TRBJ1-2; a possible D gene is TRBD1 (6 bases). Germline loops: CDR1 SGDLS, CDR2 YYNGEE. V lost 4 bases to trimming and J lost 2 bases, with 15 bases between them. The CDR3 sequence is 15 residues long. The chain's CDR3 is CASSSVEQGNYGYTF. As DNA, the CDR3 is TGTGCCAGCAGCAGCGTAGAACAGGGCAACTATGGCTACACCTTC.

With respect to this clonotype: At one end, the junction sequence differs from germline, possibly due to a read error. The V call is TRBV11-2, the J call TRBJ2-3, with 8 bases matching TRBD2. CDR3 length: 17 residues. Germline CDR1 is SGHAT and CDR2 is FQNNGV. CDR3 nucleotide sequence: TGCGCCAGCAGCCTAGGTTCGAGGCTAGCGGGTGCAGATACGCAGTATTTT. As protein: CASSLGSRLAGADTQYF. Variable domain in full (rest from reference TRBV11-2 and TRBJ2-3): EAGVAQSPRYKIIEKRQSVAFWCNPISGHATLYWYQQILGQGPKLLIQFQNNGVVDDSQLPKDRFSAERLKGVDSTLKIQPAKLEDSAVYLCASSLGSRLAGADTQYFGPGTRLTVL.

This clonotype was seen at least ten times. This chain joins TRBV7-6 and TRBJ1-5, with D maybe TRBD1 (5 bases). Between the trimmed V and J ends, which lost 1 base and 4 bases, there was a span of 11 bases. The V gene's germline CDR1 is SGHVS and CDR2 FNYEAQ. This CDR3 region has 15 residues. The CDR3 DNA is TGTGCCAGCAGCTTAGTGGCAGGGAAGAATCAGCCCCAGCATTTT. Protein product: CASSLVAGKNQPQHF.

A remark on this clonotype: A much bigger clone sits one base away, suggesting this may be a read error. This chain links TRBV29-1 with TRBJ1-1; 10 bases map to TRBD1. CDR1 is SQVTM, CDR2 ANQGSEA, per germline. The CDR3 is 15 residues long. The CDR3 nucleotides read TGCAGCGTGAGCGGGACAGGGGAAGAGGACACTGAAGCTTGCTTT. Its protein is CSVSGTGEEDTEACF.

As concerns this clonotype: This clone may be a read error of a much larger clone one base away. The chain employs TRBV3-1 and TRBJ2-3, with TRBD2 identical over 10 bases. The CDR3 is 15 residues long. Per the germline V gene, CDR1 is LGHDT and CDR2 is YNNKEL (reference sequence). The junction had 11 bases not matched to a gene; V was cut back by 6 bases and J by 8 bases. The CDR3 loop is CASSRAGGPSGTQYF. CDR3 nucleotides: TGTGCCAGCAGTCGAGCGGGAGGGCCGTCAGGTACGCAGTATTTT.

This clonotype has just a few counts. The rearrangement uses TRBV19 and TRBJ2-1, with TRBD1 matching 7 bases. Germline CDR1 and CDR2: LNHDA and SQIVND (reference sequence). The CDR3 runs to 18 residues. The junction had 10 bases not matched to a gene; V was cut back by 1 base and J by 1 base. CDR3 coding DNA: TGTGCCAGTAGTATAGTCCGGGGTCGACAGGGATCCTACAATGAGCAGTTCTTC. Translating gives CASSIVRGRQGSYNEQFF.